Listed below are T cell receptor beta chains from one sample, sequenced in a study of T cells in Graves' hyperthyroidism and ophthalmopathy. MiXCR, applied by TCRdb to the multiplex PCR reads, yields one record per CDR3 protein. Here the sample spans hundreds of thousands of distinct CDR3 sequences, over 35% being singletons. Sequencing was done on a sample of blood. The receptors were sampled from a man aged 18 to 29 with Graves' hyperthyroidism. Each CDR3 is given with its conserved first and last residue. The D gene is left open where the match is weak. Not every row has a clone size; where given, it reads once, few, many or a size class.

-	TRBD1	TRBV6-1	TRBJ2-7	TGTGCCAGCAGTACCCTCGACCGGGACAGCGATTACGAGCAGTACTTC	CASSTLDRDSDYEQYF
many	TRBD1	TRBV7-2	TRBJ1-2	TGTGCCAGCAGCGCACCCTCACAGGGGAACTATGGCTACACCTTC	CASSAPSQGNYGYTF
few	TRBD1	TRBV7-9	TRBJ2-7	TGTGCCAGCAGTTCAGCCCGGGACAGGGAGGGCGAGCAGTACTTC	CASSSARDREGEQYF
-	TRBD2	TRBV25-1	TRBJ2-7	TGTGCCCGAGCGGGGGGGTTCGACGAGCAGTACTTC	CARAGGFDEQYF
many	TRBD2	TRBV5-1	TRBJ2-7	TGCGCCAGCAGCTTGGCTAGCGGGAGCGGTGAGCAGTACTTC	CASSLASGSGEQYF
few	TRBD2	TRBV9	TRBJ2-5	TGTGCCAGCAGCGCAAGACTAGCGGGGGGGCTGGAGACCCAGTACTTC	CASSARLAGGLETQYF
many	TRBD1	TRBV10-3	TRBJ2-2	TGTGCCACAAAGAAGGGGGCCCCGAACACCGGGGAGCTGTTTTTT	CATKKGAPNTGELFF
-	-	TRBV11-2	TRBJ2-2	TGTGCCAGCAGCTTAGCAAGTGTCAGGGGCACCGGGGAGCTGTTTTTT	CASSLASVRGTGELFF
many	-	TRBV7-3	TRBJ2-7	TGTGCCAGCAGCGACCGGCACTCCTACGAGCAGTACTTC	CASSDRHSYEQYF
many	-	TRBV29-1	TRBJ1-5	TGCAGCGTATCGGAGGGTAGCAATCAGCCCCAGCATTTT	CSVSEGSNQPQHF
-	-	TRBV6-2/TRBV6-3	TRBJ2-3	TGTGCCAGCAGTTACTCTCCAGATACGCAGTATTTT	CASSYSPDTQYF
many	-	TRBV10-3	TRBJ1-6	TGTGCCGGACGGGAGGACCCCTATAATTCACCCCTCCACTTT	CAGREDPYNSPLHF
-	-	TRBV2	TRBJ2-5	TGTGCCAGCCAGGCGCCGAGTTATGGGACCCAGTACTTC	CASQAPSYGTQYF
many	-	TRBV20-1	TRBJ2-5	TGCAGTGCCCAAGCAGTGAAAGAGACCCAGTACTTC	CSAQAVKETQYF